This T cell receptor beta chain appears in the sequencing data of a study of T cell responses to AZD1222 COVID-19 vaccine. Study-wide points: There were mostly white British donors and more females than males, and clonal diversity was possibly underestimated. Baseline seropositivity occurred in only a handful of AZD1222 recipients. The study found vaccine-associated CD4 TCRs spanning spike, dominant at 160-218 and 743-854. Reports indicate that nearly half of spike-specific TCRs are directed at unmutated variant regions.

Repertoires were generated with immunoSEQ multiplex PCR, while TCRdb's copy carries only in-frame clones and drops some. The sample consists of about 170,000 clones, roughly nine tenths of them appearing once. As regards this clone: Its cognate antigen is unknown.

Germline CDR1 is LGHDT and CDR2 is YNNKEL (reference sequence). This CDR3 has 13 amino acids. V shed 1 base and J shed 4 bases, with 5 bases lying between them. This TCR derives from an adult who received the AZD1222 COVID-19 vaccine. This specimen was peripheral blood, taken 28 days after the second AZD1222 dose. This chain uses TRBV3-1 (or the pseudogene TRBV3-2) with TRBJ2-1; D is undetermined. The CDR3 DNA reads TGTGCCAGCAGCCAAGGTGGTTACAATGAGCAGTTCTTC. Encoded protein: CASSQGGYNEQFF.